This TCR beta chain was sequenced in a study of T cell repertoires in cytomegalovirus infection. About the study: Both recently identified HLA-C-restricted and well-studied HLA-B-restricted CMV epitopes were used in the study. In public TCR beta signatures, there were indications of both CMV infection and matching HLA type. Points from the study as a whole: The ex vivo response was dominated by HLA-C-restricted CMV-specific TCR beta clonotypes. Cumulative public TCR beta family frequency identified CMV carriers with the relevant HLA.

The germline V gene has CDR1 MNHGY and CDR2 SAAAGT. The CDR3 has 15 amino acids. V shed 2 bases and J shed 4 bases, with 14 bases lying between them. This clonotype appeared a few times. Its antigen is undetermined. TCRdb re-called the reads with MiXCR, one entry per CDR3 protein. The table includes 680,000 or so distinct CDR3 sequences, roughly a third detected once. The starting material was cultured PBMCs, obtained from culture after CMV antigen stimulation. The source of this sequence is a human donor in good health (CMV status not recorded). Some clones in this sample may be carry-over from other donors' samples. The J gene is TRBJ1-1, the V gene TRBV6-8, with D possibly TRBD1 on 5 matching bases. CDR3 in DNA: TGTGCCAGCAGTTACGATGGGCAGGGAGGCACTGAAGCTTTCTTT. Residues: CASSYDGQGGTEAFF.